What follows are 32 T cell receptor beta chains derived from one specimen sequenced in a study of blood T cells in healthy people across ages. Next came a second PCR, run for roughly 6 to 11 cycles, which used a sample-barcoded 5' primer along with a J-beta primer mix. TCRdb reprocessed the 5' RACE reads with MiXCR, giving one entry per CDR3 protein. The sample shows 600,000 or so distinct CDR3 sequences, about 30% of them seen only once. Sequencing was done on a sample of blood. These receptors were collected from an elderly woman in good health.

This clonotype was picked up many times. The CDR3 bases are TGTGCCATCAGTAGACCGGGACAATTTGGCTACACCTTC. Residues: CAISRPGQFGYTF. V gene TRBV10-3 combines with J gene TRBJ1-2; a possible D gene is TRBD1 (6 bases). Germline values: CDR1 ENHRY, CDR2 SYGVKD. V was clipped by 5 bases and J by 7 bases, with 14 bases between them. The CDR3 sequence is 13 residues long.

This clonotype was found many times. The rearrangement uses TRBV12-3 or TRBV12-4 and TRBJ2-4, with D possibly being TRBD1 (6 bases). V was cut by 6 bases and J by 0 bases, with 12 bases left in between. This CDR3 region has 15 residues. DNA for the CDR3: TGTGCCAGCAGACCGGACAGTCTAGCCAAAAACATTCAGTACTTC. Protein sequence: CASRPDSLAKNIQYF.

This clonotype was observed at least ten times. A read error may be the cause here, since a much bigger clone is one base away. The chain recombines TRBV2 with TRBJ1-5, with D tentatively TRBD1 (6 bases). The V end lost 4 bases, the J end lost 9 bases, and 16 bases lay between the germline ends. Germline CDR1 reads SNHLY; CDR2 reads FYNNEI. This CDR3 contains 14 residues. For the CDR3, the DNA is TGTGCCAGCAGTGGCGGGACATGGTCGTCGCCCCAGCATTTT. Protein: CASSGGTWSSPQHF.

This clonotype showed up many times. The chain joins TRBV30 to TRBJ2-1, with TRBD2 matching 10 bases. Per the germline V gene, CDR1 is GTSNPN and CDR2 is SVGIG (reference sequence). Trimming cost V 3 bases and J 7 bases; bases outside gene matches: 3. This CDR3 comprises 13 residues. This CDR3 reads CAWSQLAGNEQFF. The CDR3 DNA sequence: TGTGCCTGGAGCCAACTAGCGGGGAATGAGCAGTTCTTC.

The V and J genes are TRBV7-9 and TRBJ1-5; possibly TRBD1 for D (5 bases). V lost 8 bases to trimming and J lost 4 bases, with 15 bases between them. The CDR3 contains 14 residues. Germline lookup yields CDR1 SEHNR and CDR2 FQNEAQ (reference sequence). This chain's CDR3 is CASGGGTSNQPQHF. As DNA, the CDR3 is TGTGCCAGCGGGGGGGGGACTTCAAATCAGCCCCAGCATTTT.

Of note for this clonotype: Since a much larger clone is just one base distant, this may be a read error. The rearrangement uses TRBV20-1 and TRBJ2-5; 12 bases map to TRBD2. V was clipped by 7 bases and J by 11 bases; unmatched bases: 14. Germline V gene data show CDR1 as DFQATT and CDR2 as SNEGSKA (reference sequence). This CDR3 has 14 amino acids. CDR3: CSVRGTSGHNEQYF. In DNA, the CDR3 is TGCAGTGTCAGAGGGACTAGCGGGCACAATGAGCAGTACTTC.

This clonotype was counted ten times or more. The CDR3 loop reads CASSFPGETQYF. CDR3 DNA: TGTGCCAGTAGTTTTCCGGGAGAGACCCAGTACTTC. The chain is built from TRBV19 and TRBJ2-5, with D hard to call. The CDR3 has 12 amino acids. Trimming removed 5 bases from V and 4 bases from J, with 8 bases in between. The germline gives CDR1 LNHDA, CDR2 SQIVND (reference sequence).

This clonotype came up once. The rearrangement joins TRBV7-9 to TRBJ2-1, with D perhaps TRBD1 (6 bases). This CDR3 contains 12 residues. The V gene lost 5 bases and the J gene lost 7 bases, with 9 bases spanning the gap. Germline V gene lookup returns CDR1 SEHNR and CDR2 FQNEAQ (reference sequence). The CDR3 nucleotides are TGTGCCAGCAGCAGGGGGTTGAATGAGCAGTTCTTC. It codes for CASSRGLNEQFF.

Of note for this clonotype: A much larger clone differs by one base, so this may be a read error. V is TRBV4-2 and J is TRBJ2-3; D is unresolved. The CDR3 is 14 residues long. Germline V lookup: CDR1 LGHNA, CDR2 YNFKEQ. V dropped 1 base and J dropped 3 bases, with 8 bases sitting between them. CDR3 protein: CASSQGRLTDTQYF. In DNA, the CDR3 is TGTGCCAGCAGCCAAGGACGGTTGACAGATACGCAGTATTTT.

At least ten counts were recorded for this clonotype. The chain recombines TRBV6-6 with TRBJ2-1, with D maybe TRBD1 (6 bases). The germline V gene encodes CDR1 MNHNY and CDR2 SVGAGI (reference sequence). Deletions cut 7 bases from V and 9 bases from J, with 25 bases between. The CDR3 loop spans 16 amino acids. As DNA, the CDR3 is TGTGCCAGCACCCCCCCCGGGGCTGGGGGCTTGAGTGAGCAGTTCTTC. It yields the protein CASTPPGAGGLSEQFF.

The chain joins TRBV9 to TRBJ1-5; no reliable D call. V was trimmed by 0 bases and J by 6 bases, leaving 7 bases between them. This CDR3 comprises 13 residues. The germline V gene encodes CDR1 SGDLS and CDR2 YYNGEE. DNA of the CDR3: TGTGCCAGCAGCGTAGCCCCCCTTCAGCCCCAGCATTTT. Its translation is CASSVAPLQPQHF.

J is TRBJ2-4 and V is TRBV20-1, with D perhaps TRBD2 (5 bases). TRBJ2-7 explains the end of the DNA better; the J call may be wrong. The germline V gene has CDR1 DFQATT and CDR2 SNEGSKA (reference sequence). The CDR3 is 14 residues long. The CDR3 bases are TGCAGTGCTAGAGATCTGCGGGTCAGTTACGAGCAGTACTTC. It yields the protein CSARDLRVSYEQYF.

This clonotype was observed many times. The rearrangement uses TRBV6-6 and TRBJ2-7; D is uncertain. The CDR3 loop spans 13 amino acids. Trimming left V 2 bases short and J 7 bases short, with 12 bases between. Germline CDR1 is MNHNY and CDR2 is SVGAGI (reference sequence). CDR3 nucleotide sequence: TGTGCCAGCAGTTACCCGACGGTGGAGGAGCAGTACTTC. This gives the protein CASSYPTVEEQYF.

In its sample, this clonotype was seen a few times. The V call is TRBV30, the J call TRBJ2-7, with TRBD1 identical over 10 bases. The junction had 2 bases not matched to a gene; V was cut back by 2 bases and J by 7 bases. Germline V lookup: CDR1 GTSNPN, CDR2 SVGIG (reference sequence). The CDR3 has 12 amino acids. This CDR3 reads CAWSRGQGEQYF. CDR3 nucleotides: TGTGCCTGGAGTAGGGGACAGGGGGAGCAGTACTTC.

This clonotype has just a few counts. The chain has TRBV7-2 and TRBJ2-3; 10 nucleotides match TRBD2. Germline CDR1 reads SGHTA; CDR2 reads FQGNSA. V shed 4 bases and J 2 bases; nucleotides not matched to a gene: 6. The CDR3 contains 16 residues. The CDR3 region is CASSSVAGGSTDTQYF. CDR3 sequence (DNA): TGTGCCAGCAGCTCTGTAGCGGGGGGATCCACAGATACGCAGTATTTT.

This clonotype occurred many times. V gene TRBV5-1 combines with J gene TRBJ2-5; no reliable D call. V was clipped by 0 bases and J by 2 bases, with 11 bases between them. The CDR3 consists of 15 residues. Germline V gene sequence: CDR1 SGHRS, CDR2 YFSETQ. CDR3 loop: CASSLGSFRQETQYF. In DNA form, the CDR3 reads TGCGCCAGCAGCTTGGGTTCGTTCAGACAAGAGACCCAGTACTTC.

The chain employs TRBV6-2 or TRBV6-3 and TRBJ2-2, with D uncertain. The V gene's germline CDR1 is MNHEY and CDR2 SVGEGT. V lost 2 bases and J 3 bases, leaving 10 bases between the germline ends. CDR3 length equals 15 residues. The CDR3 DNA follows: TGTGCCAGCAGTTACAATCCCCCCCACACCGGGGAGCTGTTTTTT. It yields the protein CASSYNPPHTGELFF.

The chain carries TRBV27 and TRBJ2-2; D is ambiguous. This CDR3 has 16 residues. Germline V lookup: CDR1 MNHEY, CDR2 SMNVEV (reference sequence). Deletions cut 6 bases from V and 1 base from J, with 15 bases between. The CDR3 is CASRWTALGNTGELFF. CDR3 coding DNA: TGTGCCAGCAGATGGACGGCCTTAGGGAACACCGGGGAGCTGTTTTTT.

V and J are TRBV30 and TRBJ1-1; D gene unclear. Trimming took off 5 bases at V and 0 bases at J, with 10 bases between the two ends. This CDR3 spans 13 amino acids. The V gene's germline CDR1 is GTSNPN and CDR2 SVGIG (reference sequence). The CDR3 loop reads CAWSEGVNTEAFF. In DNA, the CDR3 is TGTGCCTGGTCGGAGGGAGTGAACACTGAAGCTTTCTTT.

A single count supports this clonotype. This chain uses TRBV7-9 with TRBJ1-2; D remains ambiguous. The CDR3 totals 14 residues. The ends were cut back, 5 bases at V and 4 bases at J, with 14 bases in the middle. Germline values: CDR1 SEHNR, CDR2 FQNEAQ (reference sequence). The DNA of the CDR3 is TGTGCCAGCAGCACCGGACGGCCGTCCTATGGCTACACCTTC. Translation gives CASSTGRPSYGYTF.

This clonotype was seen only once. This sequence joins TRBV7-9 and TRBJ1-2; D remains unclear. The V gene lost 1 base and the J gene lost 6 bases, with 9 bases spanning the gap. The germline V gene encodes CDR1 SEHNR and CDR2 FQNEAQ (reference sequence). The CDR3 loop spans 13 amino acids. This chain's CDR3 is CASSLGAANGYTF. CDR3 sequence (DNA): TGTGCCAGCAGCTTAGGGGCTGCGAATGGCTACACCTTC. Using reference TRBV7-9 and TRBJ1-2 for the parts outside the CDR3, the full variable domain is DTGVSQNPRHKITKRGQNVTFRCDPISEHNRLYWYRQTLGQGPEFLTYFQNEAQLEKSRLLSDRFSAERPKGSFSTLEIQRTEQGDSAMYLCASSLGAANGYTFGSGTRLTVV.

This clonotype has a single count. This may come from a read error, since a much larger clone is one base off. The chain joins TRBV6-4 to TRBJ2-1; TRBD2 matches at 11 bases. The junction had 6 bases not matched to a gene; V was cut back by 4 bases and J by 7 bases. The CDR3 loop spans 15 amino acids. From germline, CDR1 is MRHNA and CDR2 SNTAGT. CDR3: CASSVASGRPNEQFF. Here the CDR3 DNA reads TGTGCCAGCAGTGTAGCTAGCGGGAGGCCTAATGAGCAGTTCTTC.

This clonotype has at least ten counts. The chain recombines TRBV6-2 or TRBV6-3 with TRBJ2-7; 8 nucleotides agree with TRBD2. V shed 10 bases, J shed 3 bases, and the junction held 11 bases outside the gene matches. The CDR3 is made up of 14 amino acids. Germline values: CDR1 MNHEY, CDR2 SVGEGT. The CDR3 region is CATRTSRTNYEQYF. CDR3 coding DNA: TGTGCCACCAGGACTAGCCGGACTAACTACGAGCAGTACTTC.

CDR3 DNA sequence: TGTGCCAGCAGTCAACGAGACAGGGATCCGGGTGAGCAGTTCTTC. Its protein product is CASSQRDRDPGEQFF. The chain couples TRBV9 to TRBJ2-1, with 7 bases matching TRBD1. The CDR3 spans 15 residues. Germline values: CDR1 SGDLS, CDR2 YYNGEE. V lost 5 bases and J lost 9; bases outside the gene matches: 14.

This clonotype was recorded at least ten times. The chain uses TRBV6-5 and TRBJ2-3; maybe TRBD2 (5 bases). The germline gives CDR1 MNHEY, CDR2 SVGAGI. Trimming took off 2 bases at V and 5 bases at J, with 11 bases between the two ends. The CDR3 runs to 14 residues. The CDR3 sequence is CASSYTDGLDTQYF. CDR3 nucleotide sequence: TGTGCCAGCAGTTACACGGATGGACTAGATACGCAGTATTTT.

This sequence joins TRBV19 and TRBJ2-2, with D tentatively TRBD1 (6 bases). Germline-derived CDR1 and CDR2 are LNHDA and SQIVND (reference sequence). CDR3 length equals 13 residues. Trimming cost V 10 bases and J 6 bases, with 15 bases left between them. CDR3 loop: CAIAQGLPGELFF. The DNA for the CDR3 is TGTGCCATCGCCCAGGGGCTGCCCGGGGAGCTGTTTTTT.

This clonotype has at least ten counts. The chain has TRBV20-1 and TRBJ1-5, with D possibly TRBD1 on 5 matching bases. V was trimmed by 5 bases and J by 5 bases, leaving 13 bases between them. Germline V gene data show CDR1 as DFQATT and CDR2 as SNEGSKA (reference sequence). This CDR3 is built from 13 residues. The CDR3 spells CSARRGVDQPQHF. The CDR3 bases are TGCAGTGCTCGGAGAGGGGTTGATCAGCCCCAGCATTTT.

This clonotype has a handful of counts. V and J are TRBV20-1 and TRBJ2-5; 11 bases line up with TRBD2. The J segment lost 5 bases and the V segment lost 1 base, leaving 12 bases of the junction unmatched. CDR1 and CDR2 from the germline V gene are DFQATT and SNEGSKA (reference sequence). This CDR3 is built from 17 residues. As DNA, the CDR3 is TGCAGTGCTAGAGCCGGGACTAGCGGCCCTGAGCGGGAGACCCAGTACTTC. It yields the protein CSARAGTSGPERETQYF.

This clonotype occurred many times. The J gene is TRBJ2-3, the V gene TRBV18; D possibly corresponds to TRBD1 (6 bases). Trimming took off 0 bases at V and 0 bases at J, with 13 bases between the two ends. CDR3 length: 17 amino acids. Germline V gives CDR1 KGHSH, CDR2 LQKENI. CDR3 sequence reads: CASSPPVTGRSTDTQYF. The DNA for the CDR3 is TGTGCCAGCTCACCACCGGTTACAGGGAGAAGCACAGATACGCAGTATTTT.

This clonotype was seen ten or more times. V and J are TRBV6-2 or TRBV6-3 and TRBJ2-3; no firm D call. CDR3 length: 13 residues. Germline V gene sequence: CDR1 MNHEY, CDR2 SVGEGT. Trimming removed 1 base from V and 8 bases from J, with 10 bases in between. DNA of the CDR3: TGTGCCAGCAGTTACTTTGGGCGAACTACGCAGTATTTT. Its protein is CASSYFGRTTQYF.

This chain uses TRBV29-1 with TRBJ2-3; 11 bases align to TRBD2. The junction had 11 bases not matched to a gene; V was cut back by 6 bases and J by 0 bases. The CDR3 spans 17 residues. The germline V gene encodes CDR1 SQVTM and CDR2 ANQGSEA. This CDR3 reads CSVEQIWTSGSTDTQYF. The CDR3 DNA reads TGCAGCGTCGAACAAATATGGACTAGCGGGAGCACAGATACGCAGTATTTT.

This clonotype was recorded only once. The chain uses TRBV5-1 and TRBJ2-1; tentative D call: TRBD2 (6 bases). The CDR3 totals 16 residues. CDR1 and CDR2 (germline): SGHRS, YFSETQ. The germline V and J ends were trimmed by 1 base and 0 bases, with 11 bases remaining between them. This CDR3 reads CASSLSGGNSYNEQFF. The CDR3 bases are TGCGCCAGCAGCTTGAGTGGGGGGAACTCCTACAATGAGCAGTTCTTC.